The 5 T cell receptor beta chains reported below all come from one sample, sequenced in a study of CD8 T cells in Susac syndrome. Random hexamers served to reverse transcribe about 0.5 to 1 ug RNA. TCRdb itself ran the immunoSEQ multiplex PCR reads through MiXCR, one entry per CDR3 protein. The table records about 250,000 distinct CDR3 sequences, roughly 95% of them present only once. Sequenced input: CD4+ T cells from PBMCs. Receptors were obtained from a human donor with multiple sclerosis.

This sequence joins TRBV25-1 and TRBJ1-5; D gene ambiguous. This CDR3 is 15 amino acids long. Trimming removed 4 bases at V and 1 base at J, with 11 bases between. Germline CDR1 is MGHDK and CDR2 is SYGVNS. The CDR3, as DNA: TGTGCCAGCAGTGCCCAGCCTGGAAGCAATCAGCCCCAGCATTTT. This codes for CASSAQPGSNQPQHF. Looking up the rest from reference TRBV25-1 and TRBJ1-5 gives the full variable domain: EADIYQTPRYLVIGTGKKITLECSQTMGHDKMYWYQQDPGMELHLIHYSYGVNSTEKGDLSSESTVSRIRTEHFPLTLESARPSHTSQYLCASSAQPGSNQPQHFGDGTRLSIL.

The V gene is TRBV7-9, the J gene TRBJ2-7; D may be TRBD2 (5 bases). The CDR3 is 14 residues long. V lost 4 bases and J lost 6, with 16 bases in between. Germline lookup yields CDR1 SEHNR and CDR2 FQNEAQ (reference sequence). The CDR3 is CASSSEPLVSEQYV. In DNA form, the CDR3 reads TGTGCCAGCAGCTCGGAACCACTAGTTAGCGAGCAGTACGTC.

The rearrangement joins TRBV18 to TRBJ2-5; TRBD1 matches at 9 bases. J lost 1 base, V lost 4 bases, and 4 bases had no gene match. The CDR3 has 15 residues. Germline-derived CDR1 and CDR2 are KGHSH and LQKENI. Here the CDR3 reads CASSQGTGIQETQYF. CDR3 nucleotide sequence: TGTGCCAGCTCACAAGGGACAGGGATCCAAGAGACCCAGTACTTC.

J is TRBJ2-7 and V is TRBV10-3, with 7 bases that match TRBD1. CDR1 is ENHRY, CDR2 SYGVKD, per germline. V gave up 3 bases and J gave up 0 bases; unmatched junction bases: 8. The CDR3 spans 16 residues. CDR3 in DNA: TGTGCCATCAGTGACCCCGGGACAGACAGCTCCTACGAGCAGTACTTC. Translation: CAISDPGTDSSYEQYF.

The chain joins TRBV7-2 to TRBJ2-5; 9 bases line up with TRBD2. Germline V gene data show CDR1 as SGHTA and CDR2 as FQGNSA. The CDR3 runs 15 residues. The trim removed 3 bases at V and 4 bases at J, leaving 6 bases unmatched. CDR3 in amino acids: CASSFGGRAPETQYF. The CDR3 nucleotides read TGTGCCAGCAGCTTTGGCGGGAGGGCCCCAGAGACCCAGTACTTC.